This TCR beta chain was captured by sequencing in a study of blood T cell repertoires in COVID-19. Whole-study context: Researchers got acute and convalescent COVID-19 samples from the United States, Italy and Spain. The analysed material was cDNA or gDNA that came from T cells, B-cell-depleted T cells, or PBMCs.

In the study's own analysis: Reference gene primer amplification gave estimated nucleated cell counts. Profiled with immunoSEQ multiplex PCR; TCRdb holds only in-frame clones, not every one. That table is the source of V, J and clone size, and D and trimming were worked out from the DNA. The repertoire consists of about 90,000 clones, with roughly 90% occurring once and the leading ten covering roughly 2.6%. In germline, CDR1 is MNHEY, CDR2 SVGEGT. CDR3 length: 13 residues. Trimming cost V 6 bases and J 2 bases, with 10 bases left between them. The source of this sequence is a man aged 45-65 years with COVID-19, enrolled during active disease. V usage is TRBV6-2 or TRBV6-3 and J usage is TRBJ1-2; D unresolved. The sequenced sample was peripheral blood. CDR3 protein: CASSPGANYGYTF. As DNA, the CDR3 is TGTGCCAGCAGCCCGGGAGCCAACTATGGCTACACCTTC.